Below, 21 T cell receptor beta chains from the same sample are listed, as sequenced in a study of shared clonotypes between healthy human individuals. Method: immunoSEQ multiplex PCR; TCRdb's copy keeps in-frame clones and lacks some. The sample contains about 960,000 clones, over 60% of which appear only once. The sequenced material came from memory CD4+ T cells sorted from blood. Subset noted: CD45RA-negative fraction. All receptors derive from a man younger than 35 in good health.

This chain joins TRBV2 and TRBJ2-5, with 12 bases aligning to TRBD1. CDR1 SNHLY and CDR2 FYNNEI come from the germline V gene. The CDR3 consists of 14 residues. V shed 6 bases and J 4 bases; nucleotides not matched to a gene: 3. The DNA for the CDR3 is TGTGCCAGCAGATTGGGACAGGGGGCAGAGACCCAGTACTTC. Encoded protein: CASRLGQGAETQYF.

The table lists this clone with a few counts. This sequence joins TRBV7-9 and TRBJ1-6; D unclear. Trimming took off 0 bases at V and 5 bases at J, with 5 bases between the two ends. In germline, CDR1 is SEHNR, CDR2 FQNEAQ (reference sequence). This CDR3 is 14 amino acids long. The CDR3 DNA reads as TGTGCCAGCAGCTTAGCTCGGGATAATTCACCCCTCCACTTT. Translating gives CASSLARDNSPLHF.

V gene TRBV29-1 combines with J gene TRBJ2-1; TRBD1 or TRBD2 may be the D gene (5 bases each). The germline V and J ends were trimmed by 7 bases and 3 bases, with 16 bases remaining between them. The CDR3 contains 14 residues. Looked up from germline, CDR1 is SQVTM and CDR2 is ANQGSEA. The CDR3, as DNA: TGCAGCGGCCGGGACGGAGAATACTACAATGAGCAGTTCTTC. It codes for CSGRDGEYYNEQFF.

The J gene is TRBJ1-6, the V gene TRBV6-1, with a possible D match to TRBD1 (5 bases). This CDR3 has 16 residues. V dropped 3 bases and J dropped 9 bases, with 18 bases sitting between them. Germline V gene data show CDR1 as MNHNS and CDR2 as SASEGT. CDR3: CASSDRLGRAFSPLHF. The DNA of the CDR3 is TGTGCCAGCAGTGATCGTTTGGGCAGGGCCTTTTCACCCCTCCACTTT.

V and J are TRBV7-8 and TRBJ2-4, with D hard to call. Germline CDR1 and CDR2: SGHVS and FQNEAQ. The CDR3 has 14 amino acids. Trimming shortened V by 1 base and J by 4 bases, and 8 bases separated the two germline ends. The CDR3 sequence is CASSLGLDKNIQYF. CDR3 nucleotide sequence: TGTGCCAGCAGCTTAGGACTGGATAAAAACATTCAGTACTTC.

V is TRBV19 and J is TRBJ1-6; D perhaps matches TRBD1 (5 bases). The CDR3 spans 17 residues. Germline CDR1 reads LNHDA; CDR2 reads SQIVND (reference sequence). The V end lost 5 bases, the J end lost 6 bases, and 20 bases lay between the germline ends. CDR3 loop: CASSAIPSGVGNSPLHF. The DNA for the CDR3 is TGTGCCAGTAGTGCCATACCTTCGGGGGTGGGTAATTCACCCCTCCACTTT.

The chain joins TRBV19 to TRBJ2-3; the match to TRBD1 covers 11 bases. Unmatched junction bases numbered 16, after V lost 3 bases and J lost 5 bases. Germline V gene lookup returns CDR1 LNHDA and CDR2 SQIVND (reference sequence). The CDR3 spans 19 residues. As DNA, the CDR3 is TGTGCCAGTAGTATTGGGATTCTTTCGCGGACAGGGGGCATAGATACGCAGTATTTT. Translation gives CASSIGILSRTGGIDTQYF.

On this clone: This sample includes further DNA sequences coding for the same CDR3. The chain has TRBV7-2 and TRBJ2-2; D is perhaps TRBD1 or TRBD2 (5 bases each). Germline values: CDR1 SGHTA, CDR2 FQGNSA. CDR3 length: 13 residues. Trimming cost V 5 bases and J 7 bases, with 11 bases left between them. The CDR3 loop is CASSPGPGGELFF. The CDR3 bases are TGTGCCAGCAGCCCGGGACCGGGCGGGGAGCTGTTTTTT.

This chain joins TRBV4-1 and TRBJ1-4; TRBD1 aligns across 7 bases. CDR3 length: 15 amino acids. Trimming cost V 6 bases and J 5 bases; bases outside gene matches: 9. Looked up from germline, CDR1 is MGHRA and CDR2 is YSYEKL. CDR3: CASRQQGVTNEKLFF. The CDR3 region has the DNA TGCGCCAGCAGACAGCAGGGGGTGACCAATGAAAAACTGTTTTTT.

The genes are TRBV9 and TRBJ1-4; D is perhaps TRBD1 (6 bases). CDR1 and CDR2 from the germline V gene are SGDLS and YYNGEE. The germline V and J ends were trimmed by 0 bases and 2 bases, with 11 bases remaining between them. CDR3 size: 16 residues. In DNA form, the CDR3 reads TGTGCCAGCAGCGTAGGGACGGGGGGCACTAATGAAAAACTGTTTTTT. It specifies CASSVGTGGTNEKLFF.

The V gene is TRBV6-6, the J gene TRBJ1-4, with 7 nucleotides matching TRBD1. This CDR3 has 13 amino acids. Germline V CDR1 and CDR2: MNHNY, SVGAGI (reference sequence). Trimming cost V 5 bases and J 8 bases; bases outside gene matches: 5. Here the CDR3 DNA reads TGTGCCAGCAGTGGGAGAGGGGGCGAAAAACTGTTTTTT. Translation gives CASSGRGGEKLFF.

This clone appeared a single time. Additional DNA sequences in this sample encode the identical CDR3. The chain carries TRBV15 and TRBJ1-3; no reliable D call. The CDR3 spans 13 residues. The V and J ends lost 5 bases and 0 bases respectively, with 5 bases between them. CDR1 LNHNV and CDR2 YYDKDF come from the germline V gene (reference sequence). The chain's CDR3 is CATSQGSGNTIYF. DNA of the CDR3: TGTGCCACCAGCCAAGGCTCTGGAAACACCATATATTTT.

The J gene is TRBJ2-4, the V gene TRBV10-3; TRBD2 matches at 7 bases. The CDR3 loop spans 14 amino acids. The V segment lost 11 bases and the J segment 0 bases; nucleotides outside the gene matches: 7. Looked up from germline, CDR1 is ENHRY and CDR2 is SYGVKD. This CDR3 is CAPPASGAKNIQYF. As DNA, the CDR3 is TGTGCCCCGCCGGCTAGCGGAGCCAAAAACATTCAGTACTTC.

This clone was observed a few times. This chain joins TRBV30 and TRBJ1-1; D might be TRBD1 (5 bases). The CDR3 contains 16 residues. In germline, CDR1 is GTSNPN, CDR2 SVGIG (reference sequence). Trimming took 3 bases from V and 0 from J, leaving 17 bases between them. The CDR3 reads CAWRSISGTLNTEAFF. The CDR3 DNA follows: TGTGCCTGGAGATCGATCAGCGGGACTCTGAACACTGAAGCTTTCTTT. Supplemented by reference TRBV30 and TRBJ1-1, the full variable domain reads SQTIHQWPATLVQPVGSPLSLECTVEGTSNPNLYWYRQAAGRGLQLLFYSVGIGQISSEVPQNLSASRPQDRQFILSSKKLLLSDSGFYLCAWRSISGTLNTEAFFGQGTRLTVV.

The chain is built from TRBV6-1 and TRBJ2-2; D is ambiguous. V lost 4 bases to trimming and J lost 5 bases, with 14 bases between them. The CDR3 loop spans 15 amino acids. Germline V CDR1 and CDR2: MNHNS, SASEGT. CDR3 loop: CASSGKGSITGELFF. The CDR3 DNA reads TGTGCCAGCAGTGGAAAAGGGTCTATAACCGGGGAGCTGTTTTTT.

This CDR3 reads CASSQTSASSYNEQFF. The CDR3 coding sequence is TGTGCCAGCAGCCAAACTAGCGCAAGCTCCTACAATGAGCAGTTCTTC. This rearrangement joins TRBV7-2 to TRBJ2-1; 7 nucleotides line up with TRBD2. Trimming at V came to 5 bases and at J to 0 bases, leaving 7 bases not matched to a gene. Germline CDR1 reads SGHTA; CDR2 reads FQGNSA. The CDR3 consists of 16 residues.

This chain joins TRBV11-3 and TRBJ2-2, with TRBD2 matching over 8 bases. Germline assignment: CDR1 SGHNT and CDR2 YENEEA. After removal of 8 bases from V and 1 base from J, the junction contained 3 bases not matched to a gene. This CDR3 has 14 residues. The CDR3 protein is CASASGQNTGELFF. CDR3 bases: TGTGCCAGCGCTAGCGGGCAGAACACCGGGGAGCTGTTTTTT. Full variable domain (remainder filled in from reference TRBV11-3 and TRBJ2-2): EAGVVQSPRYKIIEKKQPVAFWCNPISGHNTLYWYLQNLGQGPELLIRYENEEAVDDSQLPKDRFSAERLKGVDSTLKIQPAELGDSAVYLCASASGQNTGELFFGEGSRLTVL.

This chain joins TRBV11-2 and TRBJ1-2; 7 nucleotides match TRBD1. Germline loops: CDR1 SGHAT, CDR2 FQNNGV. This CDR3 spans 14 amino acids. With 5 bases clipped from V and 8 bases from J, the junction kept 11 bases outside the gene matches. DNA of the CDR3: TGTGCCAGCAGCCCCCTGGACAGGAGGGACGGCTACACCTTC. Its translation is CASSPLDRRDGYTF. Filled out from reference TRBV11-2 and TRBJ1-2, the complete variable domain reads EAGVAQSPRYKIIEKRQSVAFWCNPISGHATLYWYQQILGQGPKLLIQFQNNGVVDDSQLPKDRFSAERLKGVDSTLKIQPAKLEDSAVYLCASSPLDRRDGYTFGSGTRLTVV.

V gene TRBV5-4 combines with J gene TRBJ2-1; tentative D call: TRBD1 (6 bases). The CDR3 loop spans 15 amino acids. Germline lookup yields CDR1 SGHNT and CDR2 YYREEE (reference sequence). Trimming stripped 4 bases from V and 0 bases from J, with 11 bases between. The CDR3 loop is CASSRDTNSYNEQFF. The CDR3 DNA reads TGTGCCAGCAGCCGGGACACTAACTCCTACAATGAGCAGTTCTTC.

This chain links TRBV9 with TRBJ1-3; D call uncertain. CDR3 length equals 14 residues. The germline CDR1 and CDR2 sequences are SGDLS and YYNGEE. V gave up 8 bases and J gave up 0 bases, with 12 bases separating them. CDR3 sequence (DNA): TGTGCCAGTAACCAGGTTAACTCTGGAAACACCATATATTTT. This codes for CASNQVNSGNTIYF.

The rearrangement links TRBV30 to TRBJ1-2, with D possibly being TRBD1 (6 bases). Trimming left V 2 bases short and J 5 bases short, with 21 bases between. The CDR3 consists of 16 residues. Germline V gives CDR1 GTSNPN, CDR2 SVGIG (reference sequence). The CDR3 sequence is CAWSRAGASSGYGYTF. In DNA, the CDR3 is TGTGCCTGGAGTCGGGCAGGGGCAAGTAGTGGATATGGCTACACCTTC. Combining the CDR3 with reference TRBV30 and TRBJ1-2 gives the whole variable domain SQTIHQWPATLVQPVGSPLSLECTVEGTSNPNLYWYRQAAGRGLQLLFYSVGIGQISSEVPQNLSASRPQDRQFILSSKKLLLSDSGFYLCAWSRAGASSGYGYTFGSGTRLTVV.